A single sample is the source of the 4 T cell receptor beta chains below, sequenced in a study of PD-1 blockade in classical Hodgkin lymphoma. Libraries were prepared by immunoSEQ multiplex PCR; TCRdb keeps only in-frame clonotypes and omits some of them. The sample has 9,000 to 13,000 clones; 70% to 80% are singletons. In every patient, relapse followed autologous stem cell transplantation, while exposure to brentuximab vedotin differed. The sample here was peripheral blood mononuclear cells (PBMCs), taken at baseline. The source is a human donor with classical Hodgkin lymphoma.

V and J are TRBV18 and TRBJ2-5; 11 bases match TRBD2. Germline V gives CDR1 KGHSH, CDR2 LQKENI. V gave up 2 bases and J gave up 4 bases; unmatched junction bases: 6. The CDR3 runs to 16 residues. The CDR3 sequence is CASSPTTSGVGETQYF. CDR3 DNA: TGTGCCAGCTCACCAACGACTAGCGGGGTTGGAGAGACCCAGTACTTC.

V usage is TRBV5-1 and J usage is TRBJ2-2, with D possibly matching TRBD2 (6 bases). The CDR3 totals 15 residues. CDR1 and CDR2 (germline): SGHRS, YFSETQ. Trimming cost V 5 bases and J 5 bases, with 16 bases left between them. The CDR3 here is CASRPGSRATGELFF. In nucleotides, the CDR3 is TGCGCCAGCAGGCCCGGGAGCCGGGCTACCGGGGAGCTGTTTTTT.

V is TRBV19 and J is TRBJ2-5; TRBD1 matches 9 bases. V lost 3 bases to trimming and J lost 5 bases; unmatched junction nucleotides: 7. This CDR3 is built from 15 residues. Germline CDR1 and CDR2: LNHDA and SQIVND (reference sequence). CDR3 in amino acids: CASSMGDRGVETQYF. The CDR3 region has the DNA TGTGCCAGTAGTATGGGCGACAGGGGGGTGGAGACCCAGTACTTC.

The CDR3 sequence is CASSSYPTGQGDTQYF. CDR3 nucleotides: TGTGCCAGCAGTTCCTACCCGACAGGGCAAGGAGATACGCAGTATTTT. The chain joins TRBV6-5 to TRBJ2-3, with 7 bases that match TRBD1. Germline CDR1 reads MNHEY; CDR2 reads SVGAGI. The CDR3 is 16 residues long. The V and J ends lost 4 bases and 5 bases, in that order; junction bases with no gene match: 12.